This T cell receptor beta chain was sequenced during a study of T cell clones after liver transplantation (dated by TCRdb to between 2018 and 2021). Context from the whole study: ITN030ST, the source of the samples, was a randomized trial that attempted immunosuppression withdrawal within 2 years of liver transplantation. After a pre-transplant mixed lymphocyte reaction, TCRbeta sequencing was used to pinpoint donor-reactive T cell clones, which were subsequently tracked in post-transplant blood. Third party-reactive TCRbeta sequences were also identified from pre-transplant MLRs to serve as an antigen-independent comparator for donor-reactive sequences. Three of the eight recipients were HCV-positive; the others were transplanted for non-autoimmune, non-viral indications. The subjects received no induction therapy and were kept on standard immunosuppression until randomization at 12-24 months post-transplant. To count as tolerant, a recipient had to stay completely off immunosuppression for at least one year without liver enzymes climbing beyond twice the upper limit of normal. Blood samples were taken pre-transplant, pre-randomization before withdrawal, and post-randomization after full withdrawal or failed withdrawal. The studied cohort comprised 8 liver transplant recipients, 3 classified as tolerant and 5 as non-tolerant.

Broader findings and caveats from the paper: Conclusions were preliminary, limited by small, heterogeneous patient numbers and non-standardized post-transplant time points. Donor-reactive sequences declined more than third party-reactive ones, suggesting partial antigen-specific deletion unrelated to withdrawal success. When repertoire turnover was taken into account, detection of donor-reactive sequences was significantly reduced in 7 of 8 subjects for CD4 and in 8 of 8 subjects for CD8. Low numbers of available donor cells limited the measurable donor-reactive repertoire in two subjects. Because no allograft tissue specimens were available, donor-reactive T cells may have migrated into the graft instead of being deleted. In most of the 8 subjects, circulating donor-reactive CD4 TCRbeta sequences decreased significantly after transplant, regardless of tolerance or HCV status.

Thawed unstimulated PBMCs were stained for CD3, CD4 and CD8 and FACS-sorted into CD3+CD4+ and CD3+CD8+ populations. All 8 studied subjects were randomized to immunosuppression withdrawal. The Qiagen DNeasy Blood and Tissue Kit was used to isolate genomic DNA. High-throughput TCRbeta CDR3 sequencing of frozen genomic DNA was performed by immunoSEQ, with PCR amplification, mapping, bias correction and internal controls included. Regarding the original processing steps: Productive rearrangements were retained, and unique TCRbeta sequences were defined by the CDR3 nucleotide sequence together with the V and J gene. A sequence counted as donor-reactive only if the sequence showed at least 5-fold expansion in CFSE-low cells compared with unstimulated pre-transplant cells and had a frequency of at least 0.01%. Per-subject minimum frequency thresholds, based on the lowest-template unstimulated sample, ensured at least 90% detection power. Jensen-Shannon divergence between the top 1000 TCRbeta sequences post- versus pre-transplant served as the measure of repertoire turnover. Two-sided Fisher's exact tests were used to test for changes in the detection of donor-reactive sequences. TCRdb limited this immuneACCESS table to in-frame rearrangements with V and J called. A share of clones is missing; checked studies link under half to unresolved V genes, and the rest is unexplained. V and J calls and clone size are copied from that table; D and trimming were computed from the DNA. This sample comprises fewer than 45,000 clones, more than 70% of them detected only once. Roughly 2.5% of the sample is in the top ten clones.

Between the V and J ends, shortened by 3 bases and 6 bases respectively, the junction contains 12 bases. Spanning cysteine to phenylalanine, the CDR3 consists of 13 amino acids. The only DNA kept is the CDR3, 39 bases in frame from the first base. CDR1 is given as MNHNS and CDR2 as SASEGT, both from the germline V gene. On this clone: Its target antigen remains unknown. Base quality data are lacking; no much larger clone is found one base away.

The chain links TRBV6-1 with TRBJ2-7; TRBD1 is perhaps the D gene, given 5 matching bases. The input for sequencing was CD4+ T cells from blood, taken 24 months after liver transplant. The source is a human patient who received a liver transplant. It is possible that, after a transplant, some T cells come from the graft donor. The sequence in DNA is TGTGCCAGCAGTGATGCCCCAGGGCTCGAGCAGTACTTC. This translates into CASSDAPGLEQYF.